This TCR beta chain was observed in a study of blood T cell repertoires in COVID-19. Whole-study context: Both acute and convalescent COVID-19 samples were obtained from the United States, Italy and Spain. Sources were T cells, B-cell-depleted T cells, or PBMCs; the material itself was cDNA or gDNA.

The ends lost 3 bases at V and 3 bases at J; junction bases unmatched: 4. The CDR3 contains 15 residues. Germline CDR1 SGHVS, CDR2 FQNEAQ. Per the original data handling: Reference gene primers were amplified, and this amplification served to estimate nucleated cell counts. Profiling relied on immunoSEQ multiplex PCR, and the TCRdb table lists in-frame clones only, not all of them. That table supplies the V and J calls and clone size; D and trimming were determined from the DNA. Seen here are under 80,000 clones, approximately 87% observed once, and the top ten hold more than 15%. This TCR derives from an elderly man in a cohort sampled during active COVID-19. The gene calls are TRBV7-8 and TRBJ1-3; 8 nucleotides line up with TRBD1. The specimen was peripheral blood. CDR3 sequence (DNA): TGTGCCAGCAGCTTCCGACAGGGGATTGGAAACACCATATATTTT. This translates into CASSFRQGIGNTIYF.